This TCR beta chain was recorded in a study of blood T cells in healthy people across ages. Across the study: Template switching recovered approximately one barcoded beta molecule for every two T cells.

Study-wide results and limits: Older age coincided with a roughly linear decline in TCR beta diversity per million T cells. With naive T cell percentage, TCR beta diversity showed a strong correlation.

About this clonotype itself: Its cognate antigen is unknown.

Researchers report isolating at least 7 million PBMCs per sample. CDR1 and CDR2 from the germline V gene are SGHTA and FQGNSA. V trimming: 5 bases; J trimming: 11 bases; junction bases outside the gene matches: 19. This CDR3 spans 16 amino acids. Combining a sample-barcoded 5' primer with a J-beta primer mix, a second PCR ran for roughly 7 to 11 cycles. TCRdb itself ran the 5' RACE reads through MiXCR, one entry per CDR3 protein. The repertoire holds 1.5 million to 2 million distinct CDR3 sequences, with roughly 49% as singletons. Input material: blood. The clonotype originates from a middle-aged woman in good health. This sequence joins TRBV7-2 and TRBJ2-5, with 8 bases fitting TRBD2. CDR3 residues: CASSQRAGGAYNEQYF. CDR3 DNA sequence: TGTGCCAGCAGCCAACGGGCCGGGGGGGCCTACAATGAGCAGTACTTC.